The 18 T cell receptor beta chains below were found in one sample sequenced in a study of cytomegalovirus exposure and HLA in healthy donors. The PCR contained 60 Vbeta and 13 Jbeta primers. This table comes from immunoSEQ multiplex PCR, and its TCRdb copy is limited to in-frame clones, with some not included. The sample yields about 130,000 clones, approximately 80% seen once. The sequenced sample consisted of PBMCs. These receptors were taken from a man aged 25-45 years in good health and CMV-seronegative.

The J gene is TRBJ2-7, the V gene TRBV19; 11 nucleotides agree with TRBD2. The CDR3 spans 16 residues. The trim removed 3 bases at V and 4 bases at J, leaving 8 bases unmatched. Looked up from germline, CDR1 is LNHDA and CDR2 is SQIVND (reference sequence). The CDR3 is CASSMRWGTSGYEQYF. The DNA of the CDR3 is TGTGCCAGTAGTATGCGGTGGGGGACTAGCGGTTACGAGCAGTACTTC.

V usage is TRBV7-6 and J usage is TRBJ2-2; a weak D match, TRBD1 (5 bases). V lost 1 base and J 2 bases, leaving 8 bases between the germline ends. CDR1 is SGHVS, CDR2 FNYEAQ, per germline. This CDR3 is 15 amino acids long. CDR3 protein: CASSLVDTNTGELFF. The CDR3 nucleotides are TGTGCCAGCAGCTTAGTGGACACCAACACCGGGGAGCTGTTTTTT.

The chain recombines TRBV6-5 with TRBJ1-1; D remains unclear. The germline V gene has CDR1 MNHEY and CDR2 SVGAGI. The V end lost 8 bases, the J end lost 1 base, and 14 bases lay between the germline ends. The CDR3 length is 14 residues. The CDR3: CASGEDKENTEAFF. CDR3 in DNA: TGTGCCAGCGGGGAGGATAAGGAGAACACTGAAGCTTTCTTT.

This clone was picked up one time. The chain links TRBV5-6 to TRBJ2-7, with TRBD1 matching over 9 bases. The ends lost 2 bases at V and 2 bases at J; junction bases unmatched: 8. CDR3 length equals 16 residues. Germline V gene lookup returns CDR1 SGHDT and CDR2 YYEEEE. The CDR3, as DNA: TGTGCCAGCAGCTTTAGGGACAGGGCGCTAACCTACGAGCAGTACTTC. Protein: CASSFRDRALTYEQYF.

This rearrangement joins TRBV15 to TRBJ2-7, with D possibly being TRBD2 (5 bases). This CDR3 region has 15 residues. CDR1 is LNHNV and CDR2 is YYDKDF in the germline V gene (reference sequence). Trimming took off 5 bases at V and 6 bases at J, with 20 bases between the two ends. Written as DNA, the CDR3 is TGTGCCACCAGCGAGTTTAGGGTCGGGGTAGGCGAGCAGTACTTC. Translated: CATSEFRVGVGEQYF.

The CDR3 DNA follows: TGTGCCAGTAGTATTAGCGGGGCTGTCTACGAGCAGTACTTC. Its translation is CASSISGAVYEQYF. The V and J genes are TRBV19 and TRBJ2-7; 8 bases align to TRBD2. The CDR3 runs to 14 residues. Germline V lookup: CDR1 LNHDA, CDR2 SQIVND (reference sequence). The ends lost 3 bases at V and 3 bases at J; junction bases unmatched: 4. The full variable domain, in which reference TRBV19 and TRBJ2-7 provide the parts outside the CDR3, is DGGITQSPKYLFRKEGQNVTLSCEQNLNHDAMYWYRQDPGQGLRLIYYSQIVNDFQKGDIAEGYSVSREKKESFPLTVTSAQKNPTAFYLCASSISGAVYEQYFGPGTRLTVT.

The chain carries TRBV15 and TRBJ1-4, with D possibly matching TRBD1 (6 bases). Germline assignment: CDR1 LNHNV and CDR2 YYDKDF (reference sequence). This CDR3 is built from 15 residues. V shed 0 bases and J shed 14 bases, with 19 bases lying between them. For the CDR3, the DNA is TGTGCCACCAGCAGAGACAGGGGTCTCTCTCCTGATCTGTTTTTT. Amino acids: CATSRDRGLSPDLFF.

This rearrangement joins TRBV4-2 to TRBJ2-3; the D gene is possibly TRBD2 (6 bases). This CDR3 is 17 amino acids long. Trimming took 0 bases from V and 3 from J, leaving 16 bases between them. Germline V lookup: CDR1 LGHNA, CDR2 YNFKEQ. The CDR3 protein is CASSQETGAGGTDTQYF. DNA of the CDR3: TGTGCCAGCAGCCAAGAAACGGGAGCCGGCGGGACAGATACGCAGTATTTT.

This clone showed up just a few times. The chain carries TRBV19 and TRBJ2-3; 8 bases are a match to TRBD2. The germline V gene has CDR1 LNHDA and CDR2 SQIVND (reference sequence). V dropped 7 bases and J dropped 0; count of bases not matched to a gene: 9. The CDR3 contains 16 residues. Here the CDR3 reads CASITFGRDSTDTQYF. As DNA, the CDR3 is TGTGCCAGTATAACGTTCGGGAGGGACAGCACAGATACGCAGTATTTT.

CDR3 residues: CATSTSGALEQYF. The CDR3, as DNA: TGTGCCACCAGCACTTCCGGAGCGCTCGAGCAGTACTTC. The chain uses TRBV15 and TRBJ2-7; the D is unclear. With 4 bases removed from V and 6 bases from J, the gap between germline ends came to 13 bases. This CDR3 contains 13 residues. Looked up from germline, CDR1 is LNHNV and CDR2 is YYDKDF (reference sequence).

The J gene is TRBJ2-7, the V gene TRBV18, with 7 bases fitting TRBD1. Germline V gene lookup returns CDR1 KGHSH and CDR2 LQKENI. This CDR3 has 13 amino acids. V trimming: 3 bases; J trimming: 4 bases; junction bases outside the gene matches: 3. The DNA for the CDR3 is TGTGCCAGCTCACCCGGGACAGAGTACGAGCAGTACTTC. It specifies CASSPGTEYEQYF.

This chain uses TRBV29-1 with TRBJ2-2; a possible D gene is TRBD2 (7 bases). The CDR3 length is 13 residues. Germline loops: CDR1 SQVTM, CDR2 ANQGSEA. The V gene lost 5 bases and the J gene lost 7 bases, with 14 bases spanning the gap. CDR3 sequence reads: CSVRRGTIGELFF. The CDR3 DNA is TGCAGCGTTCGGCGGGGGACAATCGGGGAGCTGTTTTTT.

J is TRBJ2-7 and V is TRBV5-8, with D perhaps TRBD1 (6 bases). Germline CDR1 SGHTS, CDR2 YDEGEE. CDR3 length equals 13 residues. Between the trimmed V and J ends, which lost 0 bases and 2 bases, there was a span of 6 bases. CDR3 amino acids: CASSLDRAYEQYF. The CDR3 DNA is TGTGCCAGCAGCTTGGACAGGGCCTACGAGCAGTACTTC.

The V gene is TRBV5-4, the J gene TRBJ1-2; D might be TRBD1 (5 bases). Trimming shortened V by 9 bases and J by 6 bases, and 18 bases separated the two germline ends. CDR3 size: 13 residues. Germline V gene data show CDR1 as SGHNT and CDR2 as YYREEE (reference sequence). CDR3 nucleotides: TGTGCCACCTGGGGCAGGGAAGGTCATGGCTACACCTTC. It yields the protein CATWGREGHGYTF.

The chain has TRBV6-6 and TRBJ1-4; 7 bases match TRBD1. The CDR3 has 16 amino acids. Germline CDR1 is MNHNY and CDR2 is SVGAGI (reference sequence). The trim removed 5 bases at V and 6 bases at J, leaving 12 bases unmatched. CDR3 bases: TGTGCCAGCAGTAACCCGGGATTCGGACAGGATGAAAAACTGTTTTTT. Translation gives CASSNPGFGQDEKLFF.

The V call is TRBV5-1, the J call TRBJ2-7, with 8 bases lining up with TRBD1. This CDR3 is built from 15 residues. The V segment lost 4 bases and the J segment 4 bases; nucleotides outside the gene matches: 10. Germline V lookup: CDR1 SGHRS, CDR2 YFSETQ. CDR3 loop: CASSGTGGTGYEQYF. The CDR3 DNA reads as TGCGCCAGCAGCGGAACAGGGGGTACTGGTTACGAGCAGTACTTC.

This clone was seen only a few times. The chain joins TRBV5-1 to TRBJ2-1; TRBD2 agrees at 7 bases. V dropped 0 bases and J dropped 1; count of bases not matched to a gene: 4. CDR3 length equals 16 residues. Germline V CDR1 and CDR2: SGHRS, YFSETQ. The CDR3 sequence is CASSLVGLGSYNEQFF. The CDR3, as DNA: TGCGCCAGCAGCTTGGTAGGACTAGGGTCCTACAATGAGCAGTTCTTC.

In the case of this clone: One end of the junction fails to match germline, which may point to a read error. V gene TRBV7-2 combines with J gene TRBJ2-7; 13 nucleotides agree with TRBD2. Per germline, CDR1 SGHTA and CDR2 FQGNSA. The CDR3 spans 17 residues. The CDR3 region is CASSSGPGLAGQYGQYF. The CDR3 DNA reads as TGTGCCAGCAGCTCGGGCCCGGGACTAGCGGGACAATACGGGCAGTACTTC.